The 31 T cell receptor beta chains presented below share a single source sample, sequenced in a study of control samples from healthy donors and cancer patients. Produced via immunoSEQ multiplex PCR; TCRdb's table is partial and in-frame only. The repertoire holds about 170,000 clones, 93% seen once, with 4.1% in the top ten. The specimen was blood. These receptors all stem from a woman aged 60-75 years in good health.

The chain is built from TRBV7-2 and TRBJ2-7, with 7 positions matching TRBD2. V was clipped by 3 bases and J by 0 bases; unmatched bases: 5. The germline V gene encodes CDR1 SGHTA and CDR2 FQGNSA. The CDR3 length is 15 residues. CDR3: CASSFGAGLSYEQYF. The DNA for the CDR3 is TGTGCCAGCAGCTTCGGAGCGGGGCTCTCCTACGAGCAGTACTTC.

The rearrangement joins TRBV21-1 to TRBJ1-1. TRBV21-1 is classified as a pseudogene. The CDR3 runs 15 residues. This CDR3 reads CASSKAPGLNTEAFF. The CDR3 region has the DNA TGTGCCAGCAGCAAAGCGCCGGGCCTGAACACTGAAGCTTTCTTT.

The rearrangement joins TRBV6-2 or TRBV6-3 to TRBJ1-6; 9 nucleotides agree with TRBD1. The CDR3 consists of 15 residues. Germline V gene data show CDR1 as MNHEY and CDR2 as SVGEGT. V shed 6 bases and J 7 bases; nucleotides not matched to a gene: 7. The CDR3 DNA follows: TGTGCCAGCAGCCCGGCGACAGGGGGAAATTCACCCCTCCACTTT. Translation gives CASSPATGGNSPLHF.

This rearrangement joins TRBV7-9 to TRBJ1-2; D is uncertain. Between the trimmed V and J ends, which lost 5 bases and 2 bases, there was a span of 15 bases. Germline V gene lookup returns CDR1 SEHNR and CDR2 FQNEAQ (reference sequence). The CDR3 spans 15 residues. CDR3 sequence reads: CASSENGVTNYGYTF. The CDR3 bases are TGTGCCAGCAGCGAAAATGGTGTCACGAACTATGGCTACACCTTC.

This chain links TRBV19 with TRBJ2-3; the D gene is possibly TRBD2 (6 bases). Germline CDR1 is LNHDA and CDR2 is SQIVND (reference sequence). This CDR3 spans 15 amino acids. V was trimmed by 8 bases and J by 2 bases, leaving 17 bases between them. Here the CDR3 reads CASQSLSGYTDTQYF. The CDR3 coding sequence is TGTGCCAGTCAATCCCTTAGCGGATACACAGATACGCAGTATTTT.

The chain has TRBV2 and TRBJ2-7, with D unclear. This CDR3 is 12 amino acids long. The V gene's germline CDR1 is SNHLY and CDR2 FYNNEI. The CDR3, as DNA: TGTGCCAGCAGTGATACCCAGAAGTTATTTTATGTC. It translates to CASSDTQKLFYV.

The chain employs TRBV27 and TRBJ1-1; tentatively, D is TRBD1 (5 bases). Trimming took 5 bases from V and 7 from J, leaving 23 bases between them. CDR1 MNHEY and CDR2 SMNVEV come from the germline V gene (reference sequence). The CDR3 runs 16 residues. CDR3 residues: CASSPSPERGSIEAFF. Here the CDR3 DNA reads TGTGCCAGCAGTCCCTCCCCTGAGAGGGGATCTATTGAAGCTTTCTTT.

For the CDR3, the DNA is TGTGCCAGCAGCCCCTATGCGTCGGGACAGGGTTCGGGAGGCTACACCTTC. Its translation: CASSPYASGQGSGGYTF. The rearrangement uses TRBV9 and TRBJ1-2; 9 nucleotides agree with TRBD1. Germline V gene sequence: CDR1 SGDLS, CDR2 YYNGEE. The length of the CDR3 is 17 residues. V shed 4 bases and J 8 bases; nucleotides not matched to a gene: 18.

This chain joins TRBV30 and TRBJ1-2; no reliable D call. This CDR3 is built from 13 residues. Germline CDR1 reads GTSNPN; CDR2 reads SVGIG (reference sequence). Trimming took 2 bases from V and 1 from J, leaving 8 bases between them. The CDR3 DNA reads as TGTGCCTGGAGTCCTGACGGTAACTATGGCTACACCTTC. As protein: CAWSPDGNYGYTF.

This CDR3 reads CASSWDRISNQPQHF. CDR3 nucleotide sequence: TGTGCCAGCAGTTGGGACAGGATTAGCAATCAGCCCCAGCATTTT. The chain combines TRBV6-1 with TRBJ1-5, with TRBD1 matching 8 bases. Looked up from germline, CDR1 is MNHNS and CDR2 is SASEGT. The CDR3 sequence is 15 residues long. V lost 5 bases to trimming and J lost 0 bases; unmatched junction nucleotides: 3.

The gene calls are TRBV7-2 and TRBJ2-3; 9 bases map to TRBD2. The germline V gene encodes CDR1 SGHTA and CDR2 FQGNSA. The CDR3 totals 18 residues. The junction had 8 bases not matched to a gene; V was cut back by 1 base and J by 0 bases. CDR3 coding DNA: TGTGCCAGCAGCTTAGAGGGAACTAGCGGGCACAGCACAGATACGCAGTATTTT. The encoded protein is CASSLEGTSGHSTDTQYF.

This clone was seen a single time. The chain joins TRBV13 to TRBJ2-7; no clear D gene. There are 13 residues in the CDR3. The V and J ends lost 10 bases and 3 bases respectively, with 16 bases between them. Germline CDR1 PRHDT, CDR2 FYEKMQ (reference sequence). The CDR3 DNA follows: TGTGCCACCGCACGGTCCAGTTACTACGAGCAGTACTTC. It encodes CATARSSYYEQYF. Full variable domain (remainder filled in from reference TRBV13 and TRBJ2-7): AAGVIQSPRHLIKEKRETATLKCYPIPRHDTVYWYQQGPGQDPQFLISFYEKMQSDKGSIPDRFSAQQFSDYHSELNMSSLELGDSALYFCATARSSYYEQYFGPGTRLTVT.

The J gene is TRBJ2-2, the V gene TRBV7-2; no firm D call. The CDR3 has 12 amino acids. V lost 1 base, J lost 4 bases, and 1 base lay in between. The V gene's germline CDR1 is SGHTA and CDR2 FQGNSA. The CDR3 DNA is TGTGCCAGCAGCTTAGTCACCGGGGAGCTGTTTTTT. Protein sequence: CASSLVTGELFF.

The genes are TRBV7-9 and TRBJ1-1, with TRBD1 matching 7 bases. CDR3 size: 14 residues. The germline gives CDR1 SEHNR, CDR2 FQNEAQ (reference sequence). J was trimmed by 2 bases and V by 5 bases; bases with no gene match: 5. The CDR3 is CASSIGTDNTEAFF. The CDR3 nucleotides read TGTGCCAGCAGCATCGGGACAGACAACACTGAAGCTTTCTTT.

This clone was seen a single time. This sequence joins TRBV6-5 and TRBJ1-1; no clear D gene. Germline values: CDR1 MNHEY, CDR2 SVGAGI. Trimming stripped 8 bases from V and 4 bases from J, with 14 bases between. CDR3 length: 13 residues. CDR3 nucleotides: TGTGCCAGCTTAACCCCGGGATCCACTGAAGCTTTCTTT. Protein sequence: CASLTPGSTEAFF.

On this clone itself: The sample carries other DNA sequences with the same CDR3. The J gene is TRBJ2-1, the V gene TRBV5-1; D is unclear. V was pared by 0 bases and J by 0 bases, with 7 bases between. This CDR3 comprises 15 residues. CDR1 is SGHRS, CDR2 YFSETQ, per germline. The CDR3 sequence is CASSLVTSSYNEQFF. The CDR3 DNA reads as TGCGCCAGCAGCTTGGTTACGAGCTCCTACAATGAGCAGTTCTTC.

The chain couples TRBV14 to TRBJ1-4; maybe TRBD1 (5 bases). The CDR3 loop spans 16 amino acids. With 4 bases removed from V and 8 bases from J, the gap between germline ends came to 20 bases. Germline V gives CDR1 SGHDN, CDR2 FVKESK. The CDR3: CASSPARDPTREKLFF. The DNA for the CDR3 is TGTGCCAGCAGCCCAGCCAGGGACCCCACGAGGGAAAAACTGTTTTTT.

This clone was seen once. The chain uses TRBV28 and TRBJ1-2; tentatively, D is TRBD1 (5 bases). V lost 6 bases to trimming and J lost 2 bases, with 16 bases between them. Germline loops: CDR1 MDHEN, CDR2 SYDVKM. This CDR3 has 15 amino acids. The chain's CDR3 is CASRGLDGKNYGYTF. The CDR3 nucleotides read TGTGCCAGCAGGGGGCTAGACGGGAAAAACTATGGCTACACCTTC.

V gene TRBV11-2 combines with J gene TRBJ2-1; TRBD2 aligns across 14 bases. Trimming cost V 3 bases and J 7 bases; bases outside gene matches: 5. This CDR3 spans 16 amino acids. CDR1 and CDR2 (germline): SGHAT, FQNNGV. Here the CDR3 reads CASSFRLAGGLNEQFF. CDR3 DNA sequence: TGTGCCAGCAGCTTCAGACTAGCGGGGGGGCTTAATGAGCAGTTCTTC.

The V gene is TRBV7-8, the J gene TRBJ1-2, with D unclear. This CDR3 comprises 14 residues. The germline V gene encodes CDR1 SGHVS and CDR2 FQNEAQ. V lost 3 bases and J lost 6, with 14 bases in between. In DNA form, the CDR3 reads TGTGCCAGCAGCTTCGGAACGGGTGTAGATGGCTACACCTTC. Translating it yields CASSFGTGVDGYTF.

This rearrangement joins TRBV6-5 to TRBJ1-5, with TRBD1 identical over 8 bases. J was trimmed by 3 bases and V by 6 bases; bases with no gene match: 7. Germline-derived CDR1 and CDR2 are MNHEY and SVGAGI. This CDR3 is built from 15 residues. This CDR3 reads CASSRRQGHNQPQHF. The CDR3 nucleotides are TGTGCCAGCAGCCGACGACAGGGGCACAATCAGCCCCAGCATTTT.

CDR3 bases: TGTGCCAGCAGTTTATCGGGCTCCCGGACCTATAATTCACCCCTCCACTTT. This translates into CASSLSGSRTYNSPLHF. The rearrangement links TRBV27 to TRBJ1-6; no reliable D call. V lost 0 bases and J lost 2, with 11 bases in between. This CDR3 has 17 amino acids. The germline V gene has CDR1 MNHEY and CDR2 SMNVEV (reference sequence).

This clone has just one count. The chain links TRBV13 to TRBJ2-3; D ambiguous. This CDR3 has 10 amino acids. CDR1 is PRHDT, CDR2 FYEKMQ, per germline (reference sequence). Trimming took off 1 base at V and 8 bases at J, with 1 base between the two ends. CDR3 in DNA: TGTGCCAGCAGCTTAGTTACGCAGTATTTT. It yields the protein CASSLVTQYF.

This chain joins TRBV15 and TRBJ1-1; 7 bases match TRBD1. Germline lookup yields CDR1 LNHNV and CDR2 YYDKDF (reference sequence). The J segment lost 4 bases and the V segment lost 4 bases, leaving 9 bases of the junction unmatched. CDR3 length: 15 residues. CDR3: CATSTTGERGTEAFF. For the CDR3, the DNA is TGTGCCACCAGCACAACAGGGGAGAGAGGCACTGAAGCTTTCTTT.

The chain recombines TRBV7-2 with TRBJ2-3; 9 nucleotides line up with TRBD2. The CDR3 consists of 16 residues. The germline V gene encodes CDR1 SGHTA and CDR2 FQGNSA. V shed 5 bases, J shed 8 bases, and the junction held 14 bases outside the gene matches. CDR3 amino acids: CASSLSTAGGQITQYF. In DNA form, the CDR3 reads TGTGCCAGCAGCCTATCCACGGCGGGGGGGCAGATTACGCAGTATTTT.

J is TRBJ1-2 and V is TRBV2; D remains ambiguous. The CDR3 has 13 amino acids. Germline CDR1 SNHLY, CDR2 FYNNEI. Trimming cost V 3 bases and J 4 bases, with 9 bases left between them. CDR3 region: CASSENSSYGYTF. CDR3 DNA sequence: TGTGCCAGCAGTGAGAACAGCAGCTATGGCTACACCTTC.

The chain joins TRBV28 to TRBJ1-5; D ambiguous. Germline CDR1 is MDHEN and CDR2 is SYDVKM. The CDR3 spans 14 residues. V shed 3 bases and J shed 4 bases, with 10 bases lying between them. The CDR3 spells CASSFHGDNQPQHF. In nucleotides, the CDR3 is TGTGCCAGCAGTTTCCACGGGGATAATCAGCCCCAGCATTTT.

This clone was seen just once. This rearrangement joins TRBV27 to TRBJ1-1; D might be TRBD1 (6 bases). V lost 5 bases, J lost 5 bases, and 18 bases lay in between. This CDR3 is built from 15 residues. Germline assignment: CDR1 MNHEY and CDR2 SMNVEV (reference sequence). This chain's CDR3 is CASSLTTGRGTEAFF. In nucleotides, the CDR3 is TGTGCCAGCAGTCTAACGACAGGCCGGGGGACTGAAGCTTTCTTT.

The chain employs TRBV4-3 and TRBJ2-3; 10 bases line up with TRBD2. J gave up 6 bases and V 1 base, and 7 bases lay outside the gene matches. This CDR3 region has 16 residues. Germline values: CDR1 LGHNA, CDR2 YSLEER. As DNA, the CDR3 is TGCGCCAGCAGCCAAGCGGGGACTAGCGTCGTGGATACGCAGTATTTT. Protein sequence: CASSQAGTSVVDTQYF.

In nucleotides, the CDR3 is TGCGCCAGCAGCGTCCCCAGCGCGGCAATATCAGATACGCAGTATTTT. Translated, it gives CASSVPSAAISDTQYF. V usage is TRBV5-1 and J usage is TRBJ2-3; D unclear. The CDR3 spans 16 residues. In germline, CDR1 is SGHRS, CDR2 YFSETQ. V was clipped by 4 bases and J by 4 bases, with 19 bases between them.

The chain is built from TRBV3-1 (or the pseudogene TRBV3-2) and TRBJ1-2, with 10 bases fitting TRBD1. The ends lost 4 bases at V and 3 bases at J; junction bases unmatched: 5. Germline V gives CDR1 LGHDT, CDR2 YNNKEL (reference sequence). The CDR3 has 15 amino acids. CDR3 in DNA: TGTGCCAGCAGCCCTCCGGACAGGGGGTACTATGGCTACACCTTC. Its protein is CASSPPDRGYYGYTF.